A single TCR beta chain is shown here with its context. No antigen is known for it. The data belong to a study of tumor and adjacent non-tumor tissue in lung cancer. The overall study: The cohort had 12 adenocarcinoma, a couple of squamous cell and 1 small cell patients. About 4.17 million productive TCRbeta reads were obtained per sample on average.

RNA was extracted from bulk tissue without any cell sorting. Distant lung tissue was collected more than 3 cm away from the tumor edge. Trimming removed 1 base from V and 7 bases from J, with 15 bases in between. Germline V gives CDR1 SGHAT, CDR2 FQNNGV. CDR3 length equals 15 residues. TCRbeta libraries were built with three rounds of nested PCR, modified from ARM-PCR. TCRdb re-called the multiplex PCR reads with MiXCR, one entry per CDR3 protein. The sample holds about 90,000 distinct CDR3 sequences, around three quarters seen once. General study results and limits: Top 100 clones took a larger repertoire share in normal lung.

This chain joins TRBV11-2 and TRBJ2-3; D might be TRBD1 (6 bases). This clonotype was sampled from a woman aged 45 to 65 with non-small cell lung cancer. Sequencing input: distant non-tumor lung tissue. The CDR3, as DNA: TGTGCCAGCAGCTTAGGGTTCCCAGGGGACCATACGCAGTATTTT. Translation: CASSLGFPGDHTQYF. Variable domain in full (rest from reference TRBV11-2 and TRBJ2-3): EAGVAQSPRYKIIEKRQSVAFWCNPISGHATLYWYQQILGQGPKLLIQFQNNGVVDDSQLPKDRFSAERLKGVDSTLKIQPAKLEDSAVYLCASSLGFPGDHTQYFGPGTRLTVL.